This TCR beta chain was obtained from a study of T-cell memory formation after mild COVID-19. Study-level information: TCR clusters were mostly confined to one donor each. General study findings and limits: Whether second-wave clones peaking at day 37 were SARS-CoV-2 specific went unconfirmed.

Using constant-segment primers, 5'RACE produced TCR alpha and TCR beta cDNA libraries carrying sample barcodes and UMIs. Each CDR3 protein gets one entry after TCRdb re-called the 5' RACE reads with MiXCR. The sample holds 350,000 or so distinct CDR3 sequences, 20% to 25% seen once. This clonotype was counted a few times. Its antigen is unknown. This CDR3 has 15 residues. Germline-derived CDR1 and CDR2 are LGHNA and YNFKEQ. Trimming cost V 4 bases and J 7 bases; bases outside gene matches: 10. The receptor comes from a man in his late teens or twenties who had mild COVID-19 (a few samples of this study predate the infection). Cell type and time point are not known. Sequenced input: PBMCs or a T cell subset sorted from them (not recorded which). The V gene is TRBV4-2, the J gene TRBJ2-4; 7 bases agree with TRBD1. CDR3 in amino acids: CASSPRTGGPNIQYF. Here the CDR3 DNA reads TGTGCCAGCAGCCCTCGGACAGGAGGCCCTAACATTCAGTACTTC.